A single sample is the source of the 16 T cell receptor beta chains below, sequenced in a study of T cells in Graves' hyperthyroidism and ophthalmopathy. It was RNA transcripts that yielded the amplified TCR beta CDR3 regions. TCR CDR3 regions were first amplified by RT-PCR with HTBI primers. In TCRdb, the multiplex PCR reads were re-called with MiXCR into one record per CDR3 protein. The sample lists hundreds of thousands of distinct CDR3 sequences; 15% to 20% were seen once. The sample comprised blood. These receptors all stem from a woman in her twenties or thirties with Graves' hyperthyroidism.

This clonotype was counted ten times or more. This rearrangement joins TRBV5-5 to TRBJ1-2; 8 bases align to TRBD1. V shed 10 bases and J 8 bases; nucleotides not matched to a gene: 7. The CDR3 has 11 amino acids. CDR1 and CDR2 (germline): SGHKS, YYEKEE (reference sequence). The CDR3 DNA sequence: TGTGCCGTTCACAGGGGGGGCGGCTACACCTTC. Translating it yields CAVHRGGGYTF.

Ten or more counts support this clonotype. The gene calls are TRBV7-2 and TRBJ2-5; D is undetermined. Trimming took off 0 bases at V and 2 bases at J, with 7 bases between the two ends. Germline loops: CDR1 SGHTA, CDR2 FQGNSA. The CDR3 is 14 residues long. The CDR3 loop is CASSLAPQQETQYF. In nucleotides, the CDR3 is TGTGCCAGCAGCTTAGCGCCACAACAAGAGACCCAGTACTTC.

This clonotype came up a few times. The CDR3 sequence is CSASAWDESNQPQHF. The CDR3 nucleotides are TGCAGTGCTAGCGCCTGGGATGAAAGTAATCAGCCCCAGCATTTT. V and J are TRBV20-1 and TRBJ1-5; D not resolved. V dropped 3 bases and J dropped 4 bases, with 16 bases sitting between them. Per germline, CDR1 DFQATT and CDR2 SNEGSKA (reference sequence). The CDR3 runs 15 residues.

The sample holds a few counts of this clonotype. This rearrangement joins TRBV7-9 to TRBJ2-7; D ambiguous. This CDR3 is 15 amino acids long. V was shortened by 1 base and J by 3 bases, with 13 bases between the two germline ends. Germline values: CDR1 SEHNR, CDR2 FQNEAQ (reference sequence). The CDR3 protein is CASSLDGLSDYEQYF. CDR3 coding DNA: TGTGCCAGCAGCTTAGACGGGCTTTCGGACTACGAGCAGTACTTC.

This clonotype was seen many times. The chain is built from TRBV12-5 and TRBJ2-3; 8 bases agree with TRBD2. The CDR3 has 15 residues. Germline CDR1 reads LGHNT; CDR2 reads FRNRAP. V was clipped by 6 bases and J by 3 bases; unmatched bases: 8. The CDR3 spells CASGTGLVATDTQYF. In DNA, the CDR3 is TGTGCTAGTGGAACGGGACTAGTCGCGACAGATACGCAGTATTTT.

This clonotype was found a few times. V usage is TRBV7-3 and J usage is TRBJ2-2, with D unclear. Germline CDR1 is SGHTA and CDR2 is FQGTGA. The CDR3 contains 15 residues. V dropped 0 bases and J dropped 7 bases, with 12 bases sitting between them. Here the CDR3 reads CASSLTWTLGGELFF. As DNA, the CDR3 is TGTGCCAGCAGCTTAACTTGGACCCTTGGCGGGGAGCTGTTTTTT. Supplemented by reference TRBV7-3 and TRBJ2-2, the full variable domain reads GAGVSQTPSNKVTEKGKYVELRCDPISGHTALYWYRQSLGQGPEFLIYFQGTGAADDSGLPNDRFFAVRPEGSVSTLKIQRTERGDSAVYLCASSLTWTLGGELFFGEGSRLTVL.

This clonotype was seen more than once but under ten times. The chain has TRBV5-5 and TRBJ1-5; D gene uncertain. The V end lost 0 bases, the J end lost 7 bases, and 17 bases lay between the germline ends. CDR1 is SGHKS, CDR2 YYEKEE, per germline (reference sequence). This CDR3 spans 16 amino acids. CDR3 region: CASSLETGDGIQPQHF. CDR3 DNA sequence: TGTGCCAGCAGCTTGGAGACGGGAGACGGAATCCAGCCCCAGCATTTT. Full variable domain (remainder filled in from reference TRBV5-5 and TRBJ1-5): DAGVTQSPTHLIKTRGQQVTLRCSPISGHKSVSWYQQVLGQGPQFIFQYYEKEERGRGNFPDRFSARQFPNYSSELNVNALLLGDSALYLCASSLETGDGIQPQHFGDGTRLSIL.

This clonotype was seen repeatedly, ten times or more. The chain joins TRBV18 to TRBJ2-5; maybe TRBD1 (6 bases). The ends were cut back, 4 bases at V and 5 bases at J, with 11 bases in the middle. Germline V lookup: CDR1 KGHSH, CDR2 LQKENI. CDR3 size: 13 residues. CDR3 nucleotides: TGTGCCAGCTCACTCAGGGGAATGGAGACCCAGTACTTC. The encoded protein is CASSLRGMETQYF.

The chain carries TRBV5-6 and TRBJ1-6; 7 bases are a match to TRBD1. With 1 base clipped from V and 7 bases from J, the junction kept 8 bases outside the gene matches. Per germline, CDR1 SGHDT and CDR2 YYEEEE. This CDR3 contains 16 residues. CDR3 loop: CASSLYGDSKNSPLHF. CDR3 sequence (DNA): TGTGCCAGCAGCTTGTACGGGGACAGTAAGAATTCACCCCTCCACTTT.

The chain joins TRBV20-1 to TRBJ2-7; D is possibly TRBD2 (6 bases). CDR3 length equals 16 residues. Per the germline V gene, CDR1 is DFQATT and CDR2 is SNEGSKA (reference sequence). The V end was cut by 3 bases, the J end by 1 base, with 19 bases between. CDR3 in amino acids: CSASQETAGPSYEQYF. CDR3 sequence (DNA): TGCAGTGCTAGTCAGGAAACAGCGGGTCCTTCCTACGAGCAGTACTTC.

Ten or more counts support this clonotype. CDR3 loop: CASSSRDRGLNTEAFF. In DNA form, the CDR3 reads TGTGCCAGCAGCTCTCGGGACAGGGGCCTAAACACTGAAGCTTTCTTT. The gene calls are TRBV13 and TRBJ1-1; 10 bases are a match to TRBD1. This CDR3 has 16 amino acids. V lost 4 bases, J lost 2 bases, and 7 bases stayed unmatched. Germline V gene data show CDR1 as PRHDT and CDR2 as FYEKMQ (reference sequence).

A note on this clonotype: This may stem from a read error, because a much larger clone lies one nucleotide away. CDR3 DNA: TGTGCCAGCGGTCCTCAGGGGGCTCTCGCGGGGAGAATCGCCGGGGAGCTGTTTTTT. Its translation is CASGPQGALAGRIAGELFF. The J gene is TRBJ2-2, the V gene TRBV12-3 or TRBV12-4; TRBD1 aligns across 8 bases. After removal of 8 bases from V and 6 bases from J, the junction contained 23 bases not matched to a gene. The CDR3 loop spans 19 amino acids.

This clonotype was recorded many times. This sequence joins TRBV7-8 and TRBJ1-1, with D unclear. This CDR3 spans 12 amino acids. Germline V gene data show CDR1 as SGHVS and CDR2 as FQNEAQ. Trimming left V 8 bases short and J 4 bases short, with 11 bases between. Here the CDR3 reads CASGPRSTEAFF. The DNA of the CDR3 is TGTGCCAGCGGCCCTAGAAGCACTGAAGCTTTCTTT.

This clonotype was observed many times. This chain links TRBV19 with TRBJ2-7, with TRBD1 matching 12 bases. The CDR3 contains 18 residues. Trimming cost V 5 bases and J 0 bases; bases outside gene matches: 11. Germline V gene sequence: CDR1 LNHDA, CDR2 SQIVND (reference sequence). CDR3 coding DNA: TGTGCCAGTAGTCCAGAGCCGGGACAGGGGGCCTCCTCCTACGAGCAGTACTTC. Its protein product is CASSPEPGQGASSYEQYF.

This clonotype was counted ten times or more. V and J are TRBV12-3 or TRBV12-4 and TRBJ2-1, with TRBD1 as a possible D gene (5 bases). The CDR3 is 15 residues long. Trimming stripped 5 bases from V and 4 bases from J, with 15 bases between. CDR3 protein: CASSPLPQGYNEQFF. CDR3 sequence (DNA): TGTGCCAGCAGTCCCCTCCCCCAGGGTTACAATGAGCAGTTCTTC.

This clonotype appeared many times. The V and J genes are TRBV12-3 or TRBV12-4 and TRBJ1-2, with D maybe TRBD1 (5 bases). The CDR3 is made up of 12 amino acids. V lost 8 bases to trimming and J lost 9 bases, with 16 bases between them. CDR3 in amino acids: CASLRVEGSYTF. The CDR3 nucleotides are TGTGCCAGCCTCAGGGTCGAGGGAAGCTACACCTTC.